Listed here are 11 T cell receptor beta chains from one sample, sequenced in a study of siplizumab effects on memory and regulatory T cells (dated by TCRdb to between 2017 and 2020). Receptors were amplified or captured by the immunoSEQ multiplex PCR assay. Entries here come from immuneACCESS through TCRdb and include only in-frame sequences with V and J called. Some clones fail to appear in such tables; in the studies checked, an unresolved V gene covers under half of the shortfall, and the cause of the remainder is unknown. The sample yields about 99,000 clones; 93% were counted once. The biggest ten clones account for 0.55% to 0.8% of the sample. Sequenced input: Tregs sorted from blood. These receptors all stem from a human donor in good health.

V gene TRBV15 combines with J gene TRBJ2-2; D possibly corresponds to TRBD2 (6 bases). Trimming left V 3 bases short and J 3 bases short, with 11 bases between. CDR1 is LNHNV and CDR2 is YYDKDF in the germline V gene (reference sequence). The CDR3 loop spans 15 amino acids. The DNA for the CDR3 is TGTGCCACCAGCAGGTTTGGAGGGGACACCGGGGAGCTGTTTTTT. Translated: CATSRFGGDTGELFF.

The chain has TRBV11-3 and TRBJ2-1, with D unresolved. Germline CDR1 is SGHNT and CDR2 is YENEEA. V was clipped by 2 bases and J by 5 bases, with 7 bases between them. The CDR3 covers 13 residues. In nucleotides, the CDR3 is TGTGCCAGCAGCTTAAACTCAGACAATGAGCAGTTCTTC. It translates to CASSLNSDNEQFF.

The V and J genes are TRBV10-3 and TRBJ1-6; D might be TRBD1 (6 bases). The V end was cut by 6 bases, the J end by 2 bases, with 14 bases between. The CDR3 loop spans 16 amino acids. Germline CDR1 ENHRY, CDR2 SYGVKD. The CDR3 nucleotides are TGTGCCATCAGCCCGACAGGTAGCACCTATAATTCACCCCTCCACTTT. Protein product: CAISPTGSTYNSPLHF.

The CDR3 protein is CASSLVGPYEQYF. The CDR3 DNA sequence: TGTGCCAGCAGCTTAGTGGGGCCCTACGAGCAGTACTTC. This sequence joins TRBV7-9 and TRBJ2-7, with D possibly matching TRBD1 (5 bases). There are 13 residues in the CDR3. Per the germline V gene, CDR1 is SEHNR and CDR2 is FQNEAQ (reference sequence). Trimming cost V 1 base and J 2 bases, with 6 bases left between them. Complete variable domain (other parts from reference TRBV7-9 and TRBJ2-7): DTGVSQNPRHKITKRGQNVTFRCDPISEHNRLYWYRQTLGQGPEFLTYFQNEAQLEKSRLLSDRFSAERPKGSFSTLEIQRTEQGDSAMYLCASSLVGPYEQYFGPGTRLTVT.

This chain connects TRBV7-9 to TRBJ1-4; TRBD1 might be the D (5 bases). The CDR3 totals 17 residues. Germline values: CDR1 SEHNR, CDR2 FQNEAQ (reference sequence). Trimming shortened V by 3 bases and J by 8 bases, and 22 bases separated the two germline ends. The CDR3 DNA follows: TGTGCCAGCAGCTTTGGCATCGGCCAGGGAGGATGGGAAAAACTGTTTTTT. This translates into CASSFGIGQGGWEKLFF.

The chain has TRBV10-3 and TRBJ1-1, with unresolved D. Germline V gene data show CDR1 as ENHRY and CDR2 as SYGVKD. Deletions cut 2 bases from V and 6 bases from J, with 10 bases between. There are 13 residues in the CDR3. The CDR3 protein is CAISESTEPEAFF. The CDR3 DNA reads TGTGCCATCAGTGAGAGCACAGAGCCTGAAGCTTTCTTT.

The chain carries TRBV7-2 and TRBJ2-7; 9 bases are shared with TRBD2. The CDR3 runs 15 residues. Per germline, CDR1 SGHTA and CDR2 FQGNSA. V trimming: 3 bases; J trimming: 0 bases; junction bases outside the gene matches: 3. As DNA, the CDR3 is TGTGCCAGCAGCTTGCTAGCGGGGCGCTCCTACGAGCAGTACTTC. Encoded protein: CASSLLAGRSYEQYF.

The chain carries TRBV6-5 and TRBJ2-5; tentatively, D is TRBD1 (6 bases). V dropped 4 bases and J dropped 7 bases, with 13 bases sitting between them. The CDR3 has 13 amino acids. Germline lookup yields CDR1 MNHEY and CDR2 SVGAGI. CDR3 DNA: TGTGCCAGCAGTTTCCGGGACACCGGGACCCAGTACTTC. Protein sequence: CASSFRDTGTQYF.

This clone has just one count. The CDR3 bases are TGCAGCGTTGATTTGTTAGGGACTAGAGCCGGGGAGCTGTTTTTT. Translation gives CSVDLLGTRAGELFF. The rearrangement joins TRBV29-1 to TRBJ2-2, with 8 bases lining up with TRBD2. J gave up 6 bases and V 3 bases, and 9 bases lay outside the gene matches. The length of the CDR3 is 15 residues. Looked up from germline, CDR1 is SQVTM and CDR2 is ANQGSEA.

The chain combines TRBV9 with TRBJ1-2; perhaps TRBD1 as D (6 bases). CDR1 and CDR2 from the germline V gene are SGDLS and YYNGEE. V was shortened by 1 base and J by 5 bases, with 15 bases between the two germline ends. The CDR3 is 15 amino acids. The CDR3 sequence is CASSVNSGAVYGYTF. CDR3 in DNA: TGTGCCAGCAGCGTAAACTCAGGGGCCGTATATGGCTACACCTTC.

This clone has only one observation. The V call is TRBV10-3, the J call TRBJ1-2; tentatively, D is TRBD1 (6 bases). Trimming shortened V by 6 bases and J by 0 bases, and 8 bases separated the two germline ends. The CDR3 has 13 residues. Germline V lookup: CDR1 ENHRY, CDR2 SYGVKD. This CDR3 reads CAIRTGANYGYTF. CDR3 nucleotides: TGTGCCATCAGGACAGGAGCTAACTATGGCTACACCTTC.